This TCR beta chain was captured in a study of shared clonotypes between healthy human individuals. For the study at large: The donor group consisted of a couple of women and three men, aged 18 to 49.

Deletions cut 4 bases from V and 6 bases from J, with 12 bases between. Per the germline V gene, CDR1 is SNHLY and CDR2 is FYNNEI. This CDR3 comprises 13 residues. Sequenced by immunoSEQ multiplex PCR; TCRdb stores in-frame clones only, minus some. This table holds nearly 2 million clones, 85% to 95% found once. Naive CD8 cells were CD45RO-negative, positively selected for CCR7, excluding terminally differentiated effector memory CD45RA+ cells. The receptor's source is a man younger than 30 in good health. The V and J genes are TRBV2 and TRBJ1-1; perhaps TRBD1 as D (6 bases). The sample consisted of naive CD8+ T cells sorted from blood. DNA of the CDR3: TGTGCCAGCAGTGTAGGGGGGGCCGCTGAAGCTTTCTTT. The encoded protein is CASSVGGAAEAFF.